This T cell receptor (beta chain) came from a study of OX40 agonist ivuxolimab in advanced cancers. With regard to this clone: As yet, its antigen is unknown.

The method was immunoSEQ multiplex PCR; TCRdb's version includes in-frame clones alone and lacks a portion of them. The sample has 70,000 to 95,000 clones, more than 70% seen once. V was cut by 3 bases and J by 1 base, with 8 bases left in between. Per germline, CDR1 SGDLS and CDR2 YYNGEE. This CDR3 spans 14 amino acids. Findings and limits, study-wide: CD4+ and CD8+ T cells in blood underwent clonal expansion by week 6 at 0.1 to 3.0 mg/kg. Researchers did not establish what antigens the expanded peripheral T cells target.

This sequence was found in an adult with an advanced solid tumor such as melanoma, head and neck, liver or kidney cancer. Sequenced here: CD4+ or CD8+ T cells sorted from blood, sampled in a trial of the OX40 agonist ivuxolimab. The chain combines TRBV9 with TRBJ1-5; D gene ambiguous. This CDR3 is CASSAPGSNQPQHF. For the CDR3, the DNA is TGTGCCAGCAGCGCCCCGGGCAGCAATCAGCCCCAGCATTTT.